Listed below are T cell receptor beta chains from one sample, sequenced in a study of sequential checkpoint blockade in melanoma. Assay used: immunoSEQ multiplex PCR; TCRdb lists only in-frame clones, some missing. The sample carries roughly 2,000 clones, roughly a sixth recorded once. The specimen comprised tumor tissue (inferred from file names), sampled from a patient given nivolumab and ipilimumab in sequence. Receptors originate from a human donor with melanoma. CDR3s include the opening cysteine and the closing phenylalanine or tryptophan. Fields, in order: J gene, clone size, D gene, V gene, CDR3 DNA, CDR3 protein. A D gene is named only where the DNA matches it firmly. Size is stated for part of the rows, as once, few or many counts, or as a class when the clone is expanded.

TRBJ2-7 NA TRBD2 TRBV5-1 TGCGCCAGCAGCCCAGCGGGAACCTCCTACGAGCAGTACTTC CASSPAGTSYEQYF
TRBJ2-5 NA NA TRBV28 TGTGCCAGCAGTTTATCTCTGGCATCGGACAACCAAGAGACCCAGTACTTC CASSLSLASDNQETQYF
TRBJ2-7 NA TRBD1 TRBV28 TGTGCCAGCACCGCCAGAGGGACAGGGCCCTACGAGCAGTACTTC CASTARGTGPYEQYF
TRBJ2-2 large NA TRBV11-3 TGTGCCAGCAGCTTAGAGTACTCCAACACCGGGGAGCTGTTTTTT CASSLEYSNTGELFF
TRBJ2-7 medium-sized NA TRBV11-3 TGTGCCAGCAGACCAGAAAGGGATTCCCACGAGCAGTACTTC CASRPERDSHEQYF
TRBJ2-1 few TRBD2 TRBV19 TGTGCCAGTATTCCCGGGACTAGCCCCTACAATGAGCAGTTCTTC CASIPGTSPYNEQFF
TRBJ2-3 large TRBD1 TRBV11-3 TGTGCCAGCAGCCAGACAGGGGGCACAGATACGCAGTATTTT CASSQTGGTDTQYF
TRBJ2-2 large NA TRBV9 TGTGCCAGCAGCGTAGGCGGGTTCGGCGGGGAGCTGTTTTTT CASSVGGFGGELFF
TRBJ1-5 few NA TRBV18 TGTGCCAGCTCACCAGGCAATTACCAGCCCCAGCATTTT CASSPGNYQPQHF
TRBJ2-5 medium-sized NA TRBV11-3 TGTGCCAGCAGCCAAGGGAACTCGAACTCCCAAGAGACCCAGTACTTC CASSQGNSNSQETQYF
TRBJ2-6 NA NA TRBV5-1 TGCGCCAGCAGCTTGGGATACAGGGCTGGGGCCAACGTCCTGACTTTC CASSLGYRAGANVLTF
TRBJ2-5 large NA TRBV6-1 TGTGCCAGCAGTGAAGGCAGGCGGTACCAAGAGACCCAGTACTTC CASSEGRRYQETQYF
TRBJ1-2 few NA TRBV6-8 TGTGCCAGCAGTCCCGACAGTGGCTATGGCTACACCTTC CASSPDSGYGYTF
TRBJ2-3 few NA TRBV11-3 TGTGCCAGCAGCTTAGTTCACAGCGGAACAAGTAGTCTTAGCACAGATACGCAGTATTTT CASSLVHSGTSSLSTDTQYF